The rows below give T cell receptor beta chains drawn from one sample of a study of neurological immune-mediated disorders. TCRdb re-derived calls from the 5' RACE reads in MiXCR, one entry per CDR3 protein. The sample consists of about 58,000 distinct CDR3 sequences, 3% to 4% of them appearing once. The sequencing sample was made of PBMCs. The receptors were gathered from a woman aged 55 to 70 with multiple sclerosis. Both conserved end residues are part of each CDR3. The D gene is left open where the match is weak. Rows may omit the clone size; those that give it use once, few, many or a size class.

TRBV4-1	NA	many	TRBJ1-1	CASSRPPQGLNTEAFF	TGCGCCAGCAGCAGACCCCCCCAGGGTTTGAACACTGAAGCTTTCTTT
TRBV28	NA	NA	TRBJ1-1	CASNILAAMNTEAFF	TGTGCCAGCAACATTTTGGCAGCAATGAACACTGAAGCTTTCTTT
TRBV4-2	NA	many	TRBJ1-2	CASSQDSQGPYGYTF	TGTGCCAGCAGCCAAGATAGTCAGGGACCCTATGGCTACACCTTC
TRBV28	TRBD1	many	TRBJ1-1	CASPQVPGQGLDTEAFF	TGTGCCAGCCCTCAAGTACCGGGACAGGGGTTGGACACTGAAGCTTTCTTT
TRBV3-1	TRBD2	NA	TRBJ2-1	CASSQDPSWGEGLNEQFF	TGTGCCAGCAGCCAAGATCCCAGTTGGGGGGAGGGCCTCAATGAGCAGTTCTTC
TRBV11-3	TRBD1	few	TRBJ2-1	CASSPGTGNYNEQFF	TGTGCCAGCAGCCCAGGGACAGGGAACTACAATGAGCAGTTCTTC
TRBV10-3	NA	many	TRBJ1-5	CAISEGTGRGQPQHF	TGTGCCATCAGTGAAGGTACAGGTCGCGGTCAGCCCCAGCATTTT
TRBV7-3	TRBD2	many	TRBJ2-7	CASSFSGGGNYEQYF	TGTGCCAGCAGCTTTTCGGGGGGTGGAAATTACGAGCAGTACTTC
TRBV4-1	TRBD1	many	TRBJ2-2	CASSQEYRGTGELFF	TGCGCCAGCAGCCAAGAATACAGGGGCACCGGGGAGCTGTTTTTT
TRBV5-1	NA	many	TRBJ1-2	CASSQGWKLGTRENYGYTF	TGCGCCAGCAGCCAGGGGTGGAAACTCGGGACAAGAGAAAACTATGGCTACACCTTC
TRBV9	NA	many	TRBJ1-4	CASSVGGAGNEKLFF	TGTGCCAGCAGCGTAGGAGGGGCGGGAAATGAAAAACTGTTTTTT
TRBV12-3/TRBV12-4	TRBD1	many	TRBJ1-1	CASSTRDRNTEAFF	TGTGCCAGCAGTACCCGGGACAGGAACACTGAAGCTTTCTTT
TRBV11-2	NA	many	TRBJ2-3	CASSFQPFDTPTQYF	TGTGCCAGCAGCTTTCAGCCATTCGATACACCTACGCAGTATTTT
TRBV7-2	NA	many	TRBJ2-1	CASSLYVLGYNEQFF	TGTGCCAGCAGCCTTTACGTTTTGGGGTACAATGAGCAGTTCTTC
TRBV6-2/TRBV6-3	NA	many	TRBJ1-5	CASGEADQPQHF	TGTGCCAGCGGGGAAGCTGATCAGCCCCAGCATTTT
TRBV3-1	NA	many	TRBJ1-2	CASSQAGVGYTF	TGTGCCAGCAGCCAGGCAGGGGTCGGCTACACCTTC
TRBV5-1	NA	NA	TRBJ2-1	CASSLVTPEQFF	TGCGCCAGCAGCTTGGTGACTCCTGAGCAGTTCTTC
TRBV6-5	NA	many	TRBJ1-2	CASSPTVLGARGYTF	TGTGCCAGCAGCCCGACGGTTTTGGGGGCTAGGGGCTACACCTTC
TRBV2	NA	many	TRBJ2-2	CASSESGQPYTGELFF	TGTGCCAGCAGTGAAAGTGGACAGCCTTACACCGGGGAGCTGTTTTTT
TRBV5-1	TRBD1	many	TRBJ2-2	CASSPGQPIYTGELFF	TGCGCCAGCAGCCCGGGACAGCCTATTTACACCGGGGAGCTGTTTTTT
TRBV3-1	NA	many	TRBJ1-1	CASSQVSPSSPEAFF	TGTGCCAGCAGCCAAGTATCTCCCTCCTCGCCGGAAGCTTTCTTT
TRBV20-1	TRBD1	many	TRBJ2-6	CSAREQGFSGANVLTF	TGCAGTGCTAGGGAACAGGGGTTCTCTGGGGCCAACGTCCTGACTTTC
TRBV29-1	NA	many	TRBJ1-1	CSVVGQGNTEAFF	TGCAGCGTTGTAGGGCAGGGGAACACTGAAGCTTTCTTT
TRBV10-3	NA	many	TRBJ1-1	CAISGGLTGSEAFF	TGTGCCATCAGTGGTGGCCTCACAGGGAGTGAAGCTTTCTTT
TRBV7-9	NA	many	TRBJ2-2	CASRSRLAVGTGELFF	TGTGCCAGCAGGAGCAGACTGGCCGTAGGGACCGGGGAGCTGTTTTTT
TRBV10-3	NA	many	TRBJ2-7	CAISVGPRLNYEQYF	TGTGCCATCAGTGTCGGGCCCCGACTCAACTACGAGCAGTACTTC
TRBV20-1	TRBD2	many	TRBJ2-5	CSARPPSGGLQETQYF	TGCAGTGCTAGACCGCCTAGCGGGGGGCTCCAAGAGACCCAGTACTTC